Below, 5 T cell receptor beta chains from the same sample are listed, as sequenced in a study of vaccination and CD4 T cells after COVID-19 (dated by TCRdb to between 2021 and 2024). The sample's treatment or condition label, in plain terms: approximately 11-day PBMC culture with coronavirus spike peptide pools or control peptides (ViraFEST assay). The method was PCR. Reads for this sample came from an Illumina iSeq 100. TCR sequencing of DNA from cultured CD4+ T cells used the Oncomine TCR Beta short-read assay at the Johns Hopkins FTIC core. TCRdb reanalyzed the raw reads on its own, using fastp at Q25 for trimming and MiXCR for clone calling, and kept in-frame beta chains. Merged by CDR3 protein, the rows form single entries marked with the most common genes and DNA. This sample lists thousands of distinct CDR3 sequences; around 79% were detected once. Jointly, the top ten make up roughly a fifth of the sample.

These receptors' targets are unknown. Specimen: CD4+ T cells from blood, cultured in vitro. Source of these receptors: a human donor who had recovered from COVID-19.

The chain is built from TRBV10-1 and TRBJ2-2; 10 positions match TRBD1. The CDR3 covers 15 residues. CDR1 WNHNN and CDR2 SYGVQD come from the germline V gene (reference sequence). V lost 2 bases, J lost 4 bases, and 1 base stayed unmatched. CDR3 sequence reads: CASSERTGGTGELFF. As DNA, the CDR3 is TGCGCCAGCAGTGAGCGGACAGGGGGCACCGGGGAGCTGTTTTTT.

This CDR3 is CASSFRPLGNQPQHF. In nucleotides, the CDR3 is TGTGCCAGCAGCTTCAGGCCCCTCGGGAATCAGCCCCAGCATTTT. The chain has TRBV7-2 and TRBJ1-5; D is unclear. Germline V CDR1 and CDR2: SGHTA, FQGNSA. V gave up 3 bases and J gave up 4 bases, with 13 bases separating them. The CDR3 sequence is 15 residues long.

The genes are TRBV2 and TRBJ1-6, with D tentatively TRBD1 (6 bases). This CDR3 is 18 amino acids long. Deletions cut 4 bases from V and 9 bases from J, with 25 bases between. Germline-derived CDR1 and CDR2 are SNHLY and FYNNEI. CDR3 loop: CASSGPTGYSIFSSPLHF. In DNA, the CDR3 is TGTGCCAGCAGTGGCCCTACAGGGTACAGCATCTTTAGTTCACCCCTCCACTTT.

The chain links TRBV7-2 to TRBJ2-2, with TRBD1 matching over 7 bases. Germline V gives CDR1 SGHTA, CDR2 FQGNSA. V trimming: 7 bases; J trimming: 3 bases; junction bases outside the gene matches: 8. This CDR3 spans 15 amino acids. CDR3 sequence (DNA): TGTGCCAGCATGACAGGGAGACGGGACACCGGGGAGCTGTTTTTT. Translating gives CASMTGRRDTGELFF.

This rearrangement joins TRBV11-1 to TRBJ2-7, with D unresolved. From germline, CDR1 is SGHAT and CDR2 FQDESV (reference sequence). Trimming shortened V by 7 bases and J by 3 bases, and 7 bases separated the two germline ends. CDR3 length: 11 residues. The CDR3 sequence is CASTNNYEQYF. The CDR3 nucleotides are TGTGCCAGCACAAACAACTACGAGCAGTACTTC.